These 2 T cell receptor beta chains share one sample of origin, sequenced in a study of lung T cells in sarcoidosis with Löfgren's syndrome. MiXCR, applied by TCRdb to the reads, yields one record per CDR3 protein. Altogether about 19,000 distinct CDR3 sequences are present, less than 25% being singletons, with the ten largest covering about 4%. Sequenced sample: CD4+ T cells from PBMCs. The receptors derive from a human donor with sarcoidosis (Löfgren's syndrome or another form), or a control subject (not recorded which).

Worth noting for this clonotype: The junction shows a germline mismatch at one end, possibly a read error. The genes are TRBV25-1 and TRBJ2-2; D remains unclear. This CDR3 is 12 amino acids long. The V gene's germline CDR1 is MGHDK and CDR2 SYGVNS. CDR3 loop: CASGTLTGELFF. Here the CDR3 DNA reads TGTGCCAGCGGTACATTGACCGGAGAGCTGTTTTTT.

The sample holds many counts of this clonotype. This chain joins TRBV29-1 and TRBJ2-7, with no clear D. The V gene's germline CDR1 is SQVTM and CDR2 ANQGSEA. The CDR3 is made up of 12 amino acids. Trimming cost V 5 bases and J 0 bases, with 8 bases left between them. DNA for the CDR3: TGCAGCGTTTGGTCGTCCTCCTACGAGCAGTACTTC. Translation gives CSVWSSSYEQYF.